This passage covers 20 T cell receptor beta chains from one sample sequenced in a study of blood T cell repertoires in COVID-19. Profiling relied on immunoSEQ multiplex PCR, and the TCRdb table lists in-frame clones only, not all of them. This table holds over 110,000 clones, 88% found once. The sample taken for sequencing was peripheral blood. The receptors come from a man between 65 and 85 years old with acute or convalescent COVID-19.

The chain recombines TRBV5-4 with TRBJ2-1, with 16 bases lining up with TRBD2. The junction had 5 bases not matched to a gene; V was cut back by 10 bases and J by 4 bases. CDR1 SGHNT and CDR2 YYREEE come from the germline V gene (reference sequence). The CDR3 totals 15 residues. This CDR3 reads CAGTSGGAGYNEQFF. The CDR3 bases are TGTGCCGGGACTAGCGGGGGGGCCGGTTACAATGAGCAGTTCTTC.

This chain links TRBV18 with TRBJ2-1, with 10 bases that match TRBD2. Germline assignment: CDR1 KGHSH and CDR2 LQKENI. The V and J ends lost 5 bases and 8 bases, in that order; junction bases with no gene match: 18. CDR3 length: 18 residues. The CDR3 loop reads CASSSTSLAGQTGYEQFF. The CDR3 bases are TGTGCCAGCTCATCGACTTCACTAGCGGGACAGACGGGGTATGAGCAGTTCTTC.

J is TRBJ1-1 and V is TRBV7-8, with TRBD1 as a possible D gene (6 bases). CDR1 and CDR2 from the germline V gene are SGHVS and FQNEAQ. The CDR3 contains 14 residues. The V gene lost 0 bases and the J gene lost 5 bases, with 10 bases spanning the gap. In DNA, the CDR3 is TGTGCCAGCAGCTTAGCGACAGGTGGTACTGAAGCTTTCTTT. Translating gives CASSLATGGTEAFF.

This chain joins TRBV27 and TRBJ1-2; 11 nucleotides agree with TRBD1. Germline lookup yields CDR1 MNHEY and CDR2 SMNVEV (reference sequence). There are 16 residues in the CDR3. V gave up 4 bases and J gave up 5 bases; unmatched junction bases: 9. The chain's CDR3 is CASSSWTGGASYGYTF. CDR3 bases: TGTGCCAGCAGTTCGTGGACAGGGGGCGCGTCATATGGCTACACCTTC.

This chain links TRBV5-1 with TRBJ2-4; 8 bases align to TRBD1. There are 17 residues in the CDR3. Unmatched junction bases numbered 8, after V lost 0 bases and J lost 3 bases. Germline V gene lookup returns CDR1 SGHRS and CDR2 YFSETQ. The DNA for the CDR3 is TGCGCCAGCAGCTTGGCCCCGCAGGGGGCAGGCAAAAACATTCAGTACTTC. As protein: CASSLAPQGAGKNIQYF.

This clone was observed a single time. The rearrangement joins TRBV24-1 to TRBJ1-2, with TRBD1 as a possible D gene (6 bases). V lost 1 base and J 4 bases, leaving 15 bases between the germline ends. The CDR3 loop spans 16 amino acids. Germline CDR1 KGHDR, CDR2 SFDVKD. The CDR3 is CATSDFYSDSLYGYTF. The CDR3 DNA sequence: TGTGCCACCAGTGATTTTTATTCGGACAGCCTCTATGGCTACACCTTC.

The J gene is TRBJ2-1, the V gene TRBV5-1; no definite D call. Germline loops: CDR1 SGHRS, CDR2 YFSETQ. The CDR3 totals 14 residues. The ends were cut back, 1 base at V and 7 bases at J, with 12 bases in the middle. The chain's CDR3 is CASSLRGTGNEQFF. The CDR3 nucleotides read TGCGCCAGCAGCTTGAGAGGAACGGGTAATGAGCAGTTCTTC. Together with reference TRBV5-1 and TRBJ2-1, the CDR3 gives the full variable domain: KAGVTQTPRYLIKTRGQQVTLSCSPISGHRSVSWYQQTPGQGLQFLFEYFSETQRNKGNFPGRFSGRQFSNSRSEMNVSTLELGDSALYLCASSLRGTGNEQFFGPGTRLTVL.

The chain recombines TRBV6-5 with TRBJ2-1, with 7 positions matching TRBD2. Per germline, CDR1 MNHEY and CDR2 SVGAGI. This CDR3 has 14 amino acids. Trimming removed 7 bases from V and 5 bases from J; junction bases left unmatched: 8. In DNA form, the CDR3 reads TGTGCCAGCACCACCGGAGCGGGGAACAATGAGCAGTTCTTC. It translates to CASTTGAGNNEQFF.

J is TRBJ2-4 and V is TRBV12-3 or TRBV12-4, with D maybe TRBD2 (6 bases). The CDR3 length is 11 residues. The ends were cut back, 5 bases at V and 13 bases at J, with 12 bases in the middle. This CDR3 is CASSRRLEQYF. For the CDR3, the DNA is TGTGCCAGCAGTCGGAGACTAGAGCAGTACTTC.

This rearrangement joins TRBV5-1 to TRBJ1-2, with D unclear. The V and J ends lost 4 bases and 4 bases respectively, with 14 bases between them. The CDR3 contains 14 residues. Germline V gives CDR1 SGHRS, CDR2 YFSETQ. The CDR3 region has the DNA TGCGCCAGCAGCCCCTCGGACGGACTCTATGGCTACACCTTC. This encodes CASSPSDGLYGYTF. The full variable domain, rest sourced from reference TRBV5-1 and TRBJ1-2, is KAGVTQTPRYLIKTRGQQVTLSCSPISGHRSVSWYQQTPGQGLQFLFEYFSETQRNKGNFPGRFSGRQFSNSRSEMNVSTLELGDSALYLCASSPSDGLYGYTFGSGTRLTVV.

This CDR3 is CASSSGGARNTGELFF. Here the CDR3 DNA reads TGTGCCAGCAGCTCCGGCGGGGCCAGGAACACCGGGGAGCTGTTTTTT. This rearrangement joins TRBV11-3 to TRBJ2-2, with TRBD2 as a possible D gene (6 bases). The germline gives CDR1 SGHNT, CDR2 YENEEA. V dropped 4 bases and J dropped 1 base, with 13 bases sitting between them. CDR3 length equals 16 residues.

A single count supports this clone. The V and J genes are TRBV7-8 and TRBJ1-2, with D perhaps matching TRBD1 (5 bases). This CDR3 contains 15 residues. The V gene's germline CDR1 is SGHVS and CDR2 FQNEAQ. V was cut by 5 bases and J by 0 bases, with 13 bases left in between. This CDR3 reads CASSTGLGANYGYTF. The CDR3 DNA reads as TGTGCCAGCAGCACGGGACTTGGGGCTAACTATGGCTACACCTTC.

This clone was detected only a few times. The CDR3 loop reads CASSSSSGRETQYF. DNA of the CDR3: TGTGCCAGCAGTTCCTCTAGCGGGAGGGAGACCCAGTACTTC. The chain has TRBV25-1 and TRBJ2-5; TRBD2 matches 11 bases. The CDR3 runs to 14 residues. V dropped 5 bases and J dropped 5; count of bases not matched to a gene: 4. CDR1 is MGHDK and CDR2 is SYGVNS in the germline V gene.

Only a few counts were recorded for this clone. The chain links TRBV10-2 to TRBJ1-1; 12 bases are shared with TRBD1. The trim removed 7 bases at V and 8 bases at J, leaving 8 bases unmatched. The CDR3 contains 14 residues. CDR1 is WSHSY, CDR2 SAAADI, per germline. CDR3 coding DNA: TGCGCCAGCACTCGGGACAGGGGGCTAGAGGAAGCTTTCTTT. This encodes CASTRDRGLEEAFF.

The chain recombines TRBV9 with TRBJ1-1; D is possibly TRBD1 (5 bases). Germline assignment: CDR1 SGDLS and CDR2 YYNGEE. V was shortened by 0 bases and J by 5 bases, with 8 bases between the two germline ends. The CDR3 is 13 amino acids. The CDR3 DNA reads as TGTGCCAGCAGCGTAGAAGGGGATACTGAAGCTTTCTTT. This sequence encodes CASSVEGDTEAFF.

The gene calls are TRBV27 and TRBJ1-5; no clear D. The CDR3 has 13 residues. V lost 5 bases to trimming and J lost 0 bases, with 5 bases between them. Germline assignment: CDR1 MNHEY and CDR2 SMNVEV (reference sequence). This CDR3 reads CASSRYSNQPQHF. In nucleotides, the CDR3 is TGTGCCAGCAGTCGGTATAGCAATCAGCCCCAGCATTTT.

This chain uses TRBV5-1 with TRBJ2-3, with TRBD2 as a possible D gene (7 bases). Germline lookup yields CDR1 SGHRS and CDR2 YFSETQ. V shed 4 bases and J shed 3 bases, with 15 bases lying between them. This CDR3 region has 15 residues. CDR3 region: CASSRGGAVTDTQYF. DNA of the CDR3: TGCGCCAGCAGCCGTGGGGGGGCCGTGACAGATACGCAGTATTTT.

The chain carries TRBV29-1 and TRBJ2-2, with D maybe TRBD2 (6 bases). Trimming shortened V by 8 bases and J by 4 bases, and 11 bases separated the two germline ends. This CDR3 is 12 amino acids long. Germline V gene lookup returns CDR1 SQVTM and CDR2 ANQGSEA. The CDR3 sequence is CSLRESTGELFF. The CDR3 region has the DNA TGCAGCCTCCGGGAGTCCACCGGGGAGCTGTTTTTT.

The chain is built from TRBV5-1 and TRBJ1-4, with D uncertain. Between the trimmed V and J ends, which lost 4 bases and 8 bases, there was a span of 12 bases. CDR1 is SGHRS and CDR2 is YFSETQ in the germline V gene. There are 13 residues in the CDR3. The CDR3 reads CASSGEGWEKLFF. As DNA, the CDR3 is TGCGCCAGCAGCGGAGAGGGATGGGAAAAACTGTTTTTT.

This clone occurred once. This sequence joins TRBV5-4 and TRBJ2-6; TRBD1 agrees at 10 bases. Germline lookup yields CDR1 SGHNT and CDR2 YYREEE (reference sequence). V gave up 4 bases and J gave up 4 bases; unmatched junction bases: 5. CDR3 size: 16 residues. The CDR3 DNA follows: TGTGCCAGCAGCCCTGACAGGGGGCTGGGGGCCAACGTCCTGACTTTC. Translation gives CASSPDRGLGANVLTF.